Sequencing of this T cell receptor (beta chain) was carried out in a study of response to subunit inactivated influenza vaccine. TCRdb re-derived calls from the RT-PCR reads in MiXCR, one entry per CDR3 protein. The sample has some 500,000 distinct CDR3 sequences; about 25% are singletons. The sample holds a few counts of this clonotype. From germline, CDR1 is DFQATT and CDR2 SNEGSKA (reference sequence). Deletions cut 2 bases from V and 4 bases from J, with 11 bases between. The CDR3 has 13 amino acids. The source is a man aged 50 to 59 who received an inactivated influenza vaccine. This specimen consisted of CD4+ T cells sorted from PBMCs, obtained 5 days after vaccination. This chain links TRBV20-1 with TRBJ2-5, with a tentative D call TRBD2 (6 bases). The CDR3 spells CSARPGGGETQYF. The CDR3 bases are TGCAGTGCTAGACCCGGGGGAGGAGAGACCCAGTACTTC.